This paragraph reports one TCR beta chain. These data belong to a study of blood T cell repertoires in COVID-19. Whole-study context: Sites across the United States, Italy and Spain contributed samples from acute and convalescent COVID-19. T cells, B-cell-depleted T cells, or PBMCs provided the cDNA or gDNA that served as material.

This CDR3 is built from 17 residues. Germline CDR1 and CDR2: SGDLS and YYNGEE. V was clipped by 4 bases and J by 7 bases, with 27 bases between them. Original processing methods: Researchers report that nucleated cell counts were estimated from reference gene primer amplification. Sequencing used immunoSEQ multiplex PCR; TCRdb keeps in-frame clones, though not all of them. From that table come the V and J calls and clone size; the DNA was used to work out D and trimming. The profile covers tens of thousands of clones, with roughly 85% appearing a single time and about 12% taken by the ten largest. Source material: peripheral blood. The J gene is TRBJ2-7, the V gene TRBV9; a possible D gene is TRBD1 (6 bases). The receptor comes from a human donor in a cohort sampled during active COVID-19. The CDR3 nucleotides are TGTGCCAGCAGCTCCGGGACACAGGGTCTATCCTTCCAGGAGCAGTACTTC. This sequence encodes CASSSGTQGLSFQEQYF.